The 7 T cell receptor beta chains in this list originate from one sample, sequenced in a study of T cells in Graves' hyperthyroidism and ophthalmopathy (dated by TCRdb to the late 2010s). The method behind the library was multiplex PCR. The sequencing machine was an Illumina HiSeq 2000. Amplification of TCR beta CDR3 regions was carried out from RNA transcripts. The TCR CDR3 was subjected to a first round of RT-PCR using the HTBI primer set and the Qiagen OneStep RT-PCR kit. TCRdb took the public reads, trimmed them with fastp at Q25, ran MiXCR for clone calling and kept in-frame beta chains. CDR3 protein sequences are deduplicated, and each keeps its most common genes and DNA. The sample yields some 600,000 distinct CDR3 sequences; approximately 13% were counted once. Of the sample, 5.8% is held by the ten largest clones. The specimen sequenced was blood. These TCRs come from a young woman with Graves' hyperthyroidism that later progressed to Graves' ophthalmopathy.

This clonotype was picked up many times. The V gene is TRBV27, the J gene TRBJ1-2, with D perhaps TRBD1 (6 bases). Trimming left V 6 bases short and J 7 bases short, with 12 bases between. The CDR3 has 12 residues. The germline CDR1 and CDR2 sequences are MNHEY and SMNVEV (reference sequence). The CDR3 DNA is TGTGCCAGCAGGATGGGGGCAGGTGGCTACACCTTC. Translation gives CASRMGAGGYTF.

In its sample, this clonotype was seen many times. The rearrangement uses TRBV24-1 and TRBJ2-3, with D maybe TRBD2 (5 bases). Per germline, CDR1 KGHDR and CDR2 SFDVKD. V lost 4 bases and J 3 bases, leaving 13 bases between the germline ends. The CDR3 consists of 15 residues. CDR3 nucleotides: TGTGCCACCAGTGAAGATGGGAGTTGGACAGATACGCAGTATTTT. Translation: CATSEDGSWTDTQYF.

This clonotype was seen many times. The rearrangement joins TRBV27 to TRBJ1-4, with no clear D. V was clipped by 5 bases and J by 0 bases, with 7 bases between them. CDR1 and CDR2 from the germline V gene are MNHEY and SMNVEV (reference sequence). The CDR3 runs 14 residues. CDR3 sequence: CASSVRTTNEKLFF. For the CDR3, the DNA is TGTGCCAGCAGTGTCAGGACAACTAATGAAAAACTGTTTTTT.

This chain connects TRBV19 to TRBJ1-2; tentatively, D is TRBD1 (5 bases). Trimming removed 7 bases at V and 4 bases at J, with 22 bases between. This CDR3 spans 16 amino acids. In germline, CDR1 is LNHDA, CDR2 SQIVND (reference sequence). The CDR3 DNA sequence: TGTGCCAGTACCGAGGGGTGGAACAGTGGTAGCTATGGCTACACCTTC. Amino acids: CASTEGWNSGSYGYTF.

This clonotype showed up many times. The chain uses TRBV6-1 and TRBJ1-2, with D unclear. Germline values: CDR1 MNHNS, CDR2 SASEGT. Trimming took 4 bases from V and 2 from J, leaving 8 bases between them. There are 13 residues in the CDR3. The DNA for the CDR3 is TGTGCCAGCAGTGCCGTGGGGAACTATGGCTACACCTTC. Its translation is CASSAVGNYGYTF.

In its sample, this clonotype was seen a few times. With a much larger clone just one base away, this may be a read error. The rearrangement joins TRBV11-2 to TRBJ1-3; D is perhaps TRBD1 (6 bases). The CDR3 loop spans 18 amino acids. V lost 6 bases, J lost 0 bases, and 21 bases lay in between. Looked up from germline, CDR1 is SGHAT and CDR2 is FQNNGV. CDR3 nucleotides: TGTGCCAGCAGATCCTTATCGTGGGGGGCAGACTCTGGAAACACCATATATTTT. Translating it yields CASRSLSWGADSGNTIYF.

This clonotype was seen ten or more times. This chain uses TRBV27 with TRBJ1-5; tentative D call: TRBD1 (6 bases). Per the germline V gene, CDR1 is MNHEY and CDR2 is SMNVEV (reference sequence). V was pared by 2 bases and J by 7 bases, with 12 bases between. This CDR3 contains 14 residues. CDR3 sequence reads: CASSLRGLMQPQHF. CDR3 coding DNA: TGTGCCAGCAGTTTACGGGGGCTGATGCAGCCCCAGCATTTT.